These 10 T cell receptor beta chains were all obtained from the same sample, sequenced in a study of shared clonotypes between healthy human individuals. Generated by immunoSEQ multiplex PCR, the TCRdb table keeps only in-frame clones and is missing some. Found here are 2 million to 2.5 million clones, 95% of them singletons; the top ten hold roughly 0.13%. Sequencing input: naive CD4+ T cells sorted from blood. Subset denoted: CD45RA+ positively selected. The receptors stem from a man younger than 35 in good health.

The chain carries TRBV6-6 and TRBJ2-3; D may match TRBD1 or TRBD2 (5 bases each). V lost 3 bases, J lost 4 bases, and 11 bases lay in between. The length of the CDR3 is 14 residues. Germline lookup yields CDR1 MNHNY and CDR2 SVGAGI (reference sequence). The CDR3 DNA reads TGTGCCAGCAGTTATTTGGGGGTGGCAGATACGCAGTATTTT. Translating it yields CASSYLGVADTQYF.

The chain couples TRBV2 to TRBJ1-2, with D hard to call. V lost 4 bases, J lost 13 bases, and 16 bases lay in between. This CDR3 has 12 amino acids. CDR1 is SNHLY and CDR2 is FYNNEI in the germline V gene. CDR3: CASSAETAKVTF. DNA of the CDR3: TGTGCCAGCAGTGCCGAGACTGCTAAAGTCACCTTC. Drawing the rest from reference TRBV2 and TRBJ1-2, the complete variable domain is EPEVTQTPSHQVTQMGQEVILRCVPISNHLYFYWYRQILGQKVEFLVSFYNNEISEKSEIFDDQFSVERPDGSNFTLKIRSTKLEDSAMYFCASSAETAKVTFGSGTRLTVV.

The chain uses TRBV6-5 and TRBJ2-1, with TRBD2 as a possible D gene (6 bases). The germline V gene encodes CDR1 MNHEY and CDR2 SVGAGI. CDR3 length: 15 amino acids. Deletions cut 4 bases from V and 0 bases from J, with 10 bases between. CDR3 DNA: TGTGCCAGCAGTTCTAGCGCTTACTCCTACAATGAGCAGTTCTTC. Residues: CASSSSAYSYNEQFF.

CDR3 residues: CAWRTQDSTEAFF. The CDR3 DNA reads TGTGCCTGGAGGACCCAAGATTCCACTGAAGCTTTCTTT. V is TRBV30 and J is TRBJ1-1; D unresolved. V shed 3 bases and J shed 4 bases, with 12 bases lying between them. Germline V gene data show CDR1 as GTSNPN and CDR2 as SVGIG (reference sequence). This CDR3 is 13 amino acids long. Together with reference TRBV30 and TRBJ1-1, the CDR3 gives the full variable domain: SQTIHQWPATLVQPVGSPLSLECTVEGTSNPNLYWYRQAAGRGLQLLFYSVGIGQISSEVPQNLSASRPQDRQFILSSKKLLLSDSGFYLCAWRTQDSTEAFFGQGTRLTVV.

About this clone itself: Distinct nucleotide sequences in the sample also encode this CDR3. The CDR3 is CASSLVRGVNTEAFF. Here the CDR3 DNA reads TGTGCCAGCAGCTTAGTGCGGGGAGTGAACACTGAAGCTTTCTTT. The chain uses TRBV7-8 and TRBJ1-1; D not resolved. Germline V gives CDR1 SGHVS, CDR2 FQNEAQ. Trimming pared 1 base from V and 0 bases from J, leaving 9 bases between. This CDR3 has 15 amino acids.

This chain uses TRBV5-1 with TRBJ2-3; tentatively, D is TRBD1 (6 bases). V was trimmed by 4 bases and J by 0 bases, leaving 12 bases between them. The CDR3 totals 15 residues. Germline assignment: CDR1 SGHRS and CDR2 YFSETQ. The chain's CDR3 is CASSHRDTSTDTQYF. As DNA, the CDR3 is TGCGCCAGCAGCCACCGGGACACGAGCACAGATACGCAGTATTTT.

The chain combines TRBV5-1 with TRBJ2-2; D is possibly TRBD2 (5 bases). Deletions cut 0 bases from V and 6 bases from J, with 6 bases between. Germline V gene sequence: CDR1 SGHRS, CDR2 YFSETQ. The CDR3 totals 13 residues. The CDR3 loop reads CASSLADSGELFF. The DNA for the CDR3 is TGCGCCAGCAGCTTGGCGGACTCCGGGGAGCTGTTTTTT.

The V call is TRBV18, the J call TRBJ2-1; 9 bases are a match to TRBD1. V shed 4 bases, J shed 5 bases, and the junction held 6 bases outside the gene matches. Germline V gene data show CDR1 as KGHSH and CDR2 as LQKENI. This CDR3 comprises 15 residues. The CDR3 DNA follows: TGTGCCAGCTCACGGGGGGACAGGGTTAACAATGAGCAGTTCTTC. It specifies CASSRGDRVNNEQFF.

The rearrangement joins TRBV30 to TRBJ1-4, with D possibly TRBD1 on 5 matching bases. This CDR3 is 15 amino acids long. The V end was cut by 5 bases, the J end by 0 bases, with 13 bases between. Germline lookup yields CDR1 GTSNPN and CDR2 SVGIG (reference sequence). CDR3 residues: CAWSPGTATNEKLFF. The CDR3 DNA sequence: TGTGCCTGGTCCCCAGGGACCGCAACTAATGAAAAACTGTTTTTT.

The count of this clone is one. V usage is TRBV6-5 and J usage is TRBJ2-7; 8 nucleotides align to TRBD1. The CDR3 consists of 14 residues. Trimming cost V 6 bases and J 2 bases; bases outside gene matches: 6. The germline gives CDR1 MNHEY, CDR2 SVGAGI. The CDR3 DNA follows: TGTGCCAGCAGGAAGGACAGGGTCGCCTACGAGCAGTACTTC. The encoded protein is CASRKDRVAYEQYF.